This TCR beta chain came from a study of T-cell reconstitution after alpha-beta-depleted transplantation in children. The authors prepared the TCRbeta library with unique molecular identifiers. A single record per CDR3 protein comes from TCRdb applying MiXCR to the PCR reads. The sample holds a few hundred thousand distinct CDR3 sequences, roughly a tenth seen once. The source is a human donor who donated a stem cell graft to a child with acute lymphoblastic leukemia. Sequencing was performed on PBMCs from the stem cell graft donor, taken from the stem cell graft.

The CDR3: CSARGRETQYF. CDR3 DNA: TGCAGTGCCCGCGGGCGAGAGACCCAGTACTTC. The genes are TRBV20-1 and TRBJ2-5; D may be TRBD2 (5 bases). Deletions cut 6 bases from V and 4 bases from J, with 9 bases between. Germline V CDR1 and CDR2: DFQATT, SNEGSKA (reference sequence). The CDR3 has 11 residues.